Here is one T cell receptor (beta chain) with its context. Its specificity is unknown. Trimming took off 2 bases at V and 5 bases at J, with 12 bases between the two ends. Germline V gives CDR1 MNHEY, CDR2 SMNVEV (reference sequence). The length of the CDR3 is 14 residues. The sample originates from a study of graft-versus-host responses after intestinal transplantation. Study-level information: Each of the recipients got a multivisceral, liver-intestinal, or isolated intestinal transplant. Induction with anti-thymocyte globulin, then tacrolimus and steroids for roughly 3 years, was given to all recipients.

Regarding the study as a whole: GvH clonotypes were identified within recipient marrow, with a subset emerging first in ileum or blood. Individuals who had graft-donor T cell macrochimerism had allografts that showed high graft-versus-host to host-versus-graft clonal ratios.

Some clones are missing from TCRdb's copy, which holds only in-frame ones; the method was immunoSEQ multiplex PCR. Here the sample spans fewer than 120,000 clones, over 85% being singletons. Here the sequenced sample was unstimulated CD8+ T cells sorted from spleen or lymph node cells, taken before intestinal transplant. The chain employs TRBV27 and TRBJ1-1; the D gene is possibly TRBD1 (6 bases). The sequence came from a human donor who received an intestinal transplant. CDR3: CASSLVGGGTEAFF. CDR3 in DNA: TGTGCCAGCAGTTTAGTAGGGGGAGGGACTGAAGCTTTCTTT.